Following are 8 T cell receptor beta chains from one sample sequenced in a study of T cell responses to AZD1222 COVID-19 vaccine. Sequencing was performed with immunoSEQ multiplex PCR; in TCRdb, only in-frame clones are kept and a portion is missing. The table includes just over 80,000 clones, around 90% detected once. The input for sequencing was peripheral blood, taken on day 0 of AZD1222 vaccination. Receptor source: an adult in good health.

This rearrangement joins TRBV7-2 to TRBJ2-5, with TRBD2 matching 15 bases. J lost 2 bases, V lost 1 base, and 5 bases had no gene match. Per germline, CDR1 SGHTA and CDR2 FQGNSA. This CDR3 has 18 amino acids. Here the CDR3 DNA reads TGTGCCAGCAGCTTAGAGGGGACTAGCGGGGGGACACAAGAGACCCAGTACTTC. It codes for CASSLEGTSGGTQETQYF.

The chain combines TRBV5-6 with TRBJ2-5; D remains ambiguous. The CDR3 is made up of 15 amino acids. The germline V gene has CDR1 SGHDT and CDR2 YYEEEE. Trimming cost V 0 bases and J 8 bases, with 17 bases left between them. This chain's CDR3 is CASSLAPGRLDTQYF. CDR3 nucleotide sequence: TGTGCCAGCAGCTTGGCCCCCGGACGACTGGATACCCAGTACTTC.

V and J are TRBV2 and TRBJ1-2, with a weak D call TRBD1 (6 bases). CDR1 is SNHLY, CDR2 FYNNEI, per germline. The CDR3 is made up of 14 amino acids. The V end was cut by 8 bases, the J end by 0 bases, with 13 bases between. The chain's CDR3 is CASLRTEANYGYTF. In nucleotides, the CDR3 is TGTGCCAGCCTTAGGACAGAAGCTAACTATGGCTACACCTTC.

V and J are TRBV5-5 and TRBJ2-7, with D possibly TRBD1 on 6 matching bases. Looked up from germline, CDR1 is SGHKS and CDR2 is YYEKEE (reference sequence). The CDR3 contains 15 residues. The V end was cut by 0 bases, the J end by 0 bases, with 10 bases between. In DNA, the CDR3 is TGTGCCAGCAGCTTGGGGGACACCCGCTCCTACGAGCAGTACTTC. Amino acids: CASSLGDTRSYEQYF.

CDR3 sequence (DNA): TGCGCCAGCAGTGAGCGTGGGCCCAGAGATACGCAGTATTTT. Protein sequence: CASSERGPRDTQYF. The chain links TRBV10-1 to TRBJ2-3; no definite D call. V was cut by 2 bases and J by 5 bases, with 11 bases left in between. Per germline, CDR1 WNHNN and CDR2 SYGVQD (reference sequence). This CDR3 is 14 amino acids long.

The V call is TRBV20-1, the J call TRBJ1-1; D is undetermined. With 2 bases removed from V and 1 base from J, the gap between germline ends came to 2 bases. Germline CDR1 and CDR2: DFQATT and SNEGSKA (reference sequence). The CDR3 extends over 11 amino acids. The CDR3: CSARRNTEAFF. As DNA, the CDR3 is TGCAGTGCTAGAAGGAACACTGAAGCTTTCTTT.

The chain carries TRBV28 and TRBJ1-5; D uncertain. Germline V gene lookup returns CDR1 MDHEN and CDR2 SYDVKM. V was pared by 5 bases and J by 3 bases, with 14 bases between. This CDR3 spans 15 amino acids. The CDR3 region is CASSPPRGTNQPQHF. The CDR3 nucleotides read TGTGCCAGCAGTCCCCCTCGGGGAACCAATCAGCCCCAGCATTTT.

The chain uses TRBV6-5 and TRBJ1-2; D ambiguous. The CDR3 contains 13 residues. CDR1 is MNHEY, CDR2 SVGAGI, per germline. V dropped 6 bases and J dropped 7 bases, with 15 bases sitting between them. The CDR3 DNA follows: TGTGCCAGCAGGGGCCGGGCCCTTTTTGGCTACACCTTC. This gives the protein CASRGRALFGYTF.